Listed below are T cell receptor beta chains from one sample, sequenced in a study of early T cells in non-severe SARS-CoV-2 infection. Each CDR3 protein is one row after TCRdb ran MiXCR on the 5' RACE reads. The sample yields 50,000 to 60,000 distinct CDR3 sequences, roughly 6.5% seen once. Sequenced sample: whole blood. The receptors stem from an adult who was a healthcare worker with PCR-confirmed SARS-CoV-2 infection or an uninfected control (not recorded which). Each CDR3 is given with its conserved first and last residue. Clone size is shown for a subset of rows, as once, few, many or a class of expanded clone.

>TRBJ1-6|many|TRBV11-2|15
CASSYWGAYNSPLHF
>TRBJ2-1|few|TRBV10-3|12
CAISQTSNEQFF
>TRBJ2-3|few|TRBV7-2|12
CASSPWVDTQYF
>TRBJ1-1|-|TRBV5-1|14
CASSLDSVNTEAFF
>TRBJ2-5|many|TRBV29-1|13
CSVKGGTGETQYF
>TRBJ1-4|-|TRBV11-3|14
CASTTFATNEKLFF
>TRBJ2-3|-|TRBV28|12
CASSHDRLTQYF
>TRBJ2-7|many|TRBV6-5|15
CASSYSRTGAYEQYF
>TRBJ2-7|many|TRBV4-2|14
CASSQETQAAEQYF
>TRBJ2-7|few|TRBV7-2|14
CASSPGGNSYEQYF
>TRBJ2-4|-|TRBV12-3/TRBV12-4|15
CASSLGQGAKNIQYF
>TRBJ2-7|many|TRBV14|17
CASSQVPNWDRSYEQYF
>TRBJ1-5|many|TRBV16|15
CASSPRQGGHQPQHF
>TRBJ2-3|-|TRBV5-1|16
CASSLRGQGRTDTQYF
>TRBJ1-2|few|TRBV25-1|13
CASSERGGYGYTF
>TRBJ2-1|many|TRBV12-3/TRBV12-4|13
CASSRTDRNEQFF
>TRBJ2-3|few|TRBV10-3|15
CAISESSGGTDTQYF
>TRBJ1-1|many|TRBV5-1|14
CASSPLTGNTEAFF
>TRBJ1-2|few|TRBV2|15
CASSESRGQTYGYTF
>TRBJ2-3|few|TRBV14|12
CASSQFTDTQYF
>TRBJ1-5|few|TRBV11-2|16
CASSLAPGGPNQPQHF
>TRBJ2-3|many|TRBV7-8|16
CASSPHWTGLRDTQYF
>TRBJ2-4|few|TRBV6-2/TRBV6-3|16
CASSTHLAGGLDIQYF
>TRBJ2-7|many|TRBV7-2|13
CASSSGPTYEQYF
>TRBJ2-2|many|TRBV4-1|15
CASSRPGQGHGELFF
>TRBJ2-6|many|TRBV29-1|12
CSVVGWANVLTF
>TRBJ2-1|many|TRBV15|14
CATSRGSGGNEQFF
>TRBJ2-2|-|TRBV11-2|14
CASSFEPNTGELFF
>TRBJ2-5|many|TRBV19|16
CASSPRDRGLEETQYF
>TRBJ1-5|many|TRBV6-2/TRBV6-3|17
CASSLYRGLSSNQPQHF
>TRBJ2-2|-|TRBV7-2|16
CASSSRVSMSTGELFF
>TRBJ1-1|many|TRBV12-3/TRBV12-4|13
CAGSRTWDTEAFF
>TRBJ2-2|-|TRBV19|15
CASSIGPLNTGELFF
>TRBJ2-1|-|TRBV6-5|14
CASSYLAGANEQFF
>TRBJ1-1|-|TRBV19|11
CASEAANEAFF
>TRBJ1-3|-|TRBV29-1|10
CSVTENTIYF
>TRBJ2-2|few|TRBV27|16
CASSLRQGVNTGELFF
>TRBJ1-2|many|TRBV2|14
CASSLTGANYGYTF
>TRBJ2-3|many|TRBV6-6|20
CASSQTGQLRSGGAADTQYF
>TRBJ2-3|once|TRBV19|16
CASSIRGVRGTDTQYF
>TRBJ2-5|many|TRBV12-3/TRBV12-4|15
CASSLEGGVGETQYF
>TRBJ2-2|many|TRBV4-3|16
CASRHRAEINTGELFF
>TRBJ2-1|many|TRBV29-1|14
CSVLRGGSYNEQFF